These 12 T cell receptor beta chains were sequenced from one sample in a study of CD8 T cells in Susac syndrome. The authors reverse transcribed roughly 0.5 to 1 ug RNA with random hexamers. TCRdb re-called the immunoSEQ multiplex PCR reads through MiXCR, storing one row per CDR3 protein. The table has about 290,000 distinct CDR3 sequences, about 82% seen once. The sequencing input was CD8+ T cells from PBMCs. The receptors here all came from a human donor with multiple sclerosis.

The V call is TRBV6-2 or TRBV6-3, the J call TRBJ2-1; TRBD1 aligns across 9 bases. This CDR3 contains 15 residues. Looked up from germline, CDR1 is MNHEY and CDR2 is SVGEGT. V lost 1 base to trimming and J lost 3 bases; unmatched junction nucleotides: 1. The CDR3 DNA follows: TGTGCCAGCAGTTACTGGGGACAGGGCTACAATGAGCAGTTCTTC. This translates into CASSYWGQGYNEQFF.

This clonotype has a single count. This chain connects TRBV11-2 to TRBJ2-2; tentative D call: TRBD1 (6 bases). Trimming shortened V by 6 bases and J by 3 bases, and 11 bases separated the two germline ends. Looked up from germline, CDR1 is SGHAT and CDR2 is FQNNGV. CDR3 size: 14 residues. The CDR3 sequence is CASSTGQYTGELFF. Written as DNA, the CDR3 is TGTGCCAGCAGTACTGGACAGTACACCGGGGAGCTGTTTTTT.

The chain carries TRBV9 and TRBJ1-3; D may be TRBD1 (6 bases). This CDR3 spans 16 amino acids. Germline-derived CDR1 and CDR2 are SGDLS and YYNGEE. With 2 bases removed from V and 2 bases from J, the gap between germline ends came to 14 bases. The DNA of the CDR3 is TGTGCCAGCAGCGTGTTGGGGGGCGGAACTGGAAACACCATATATTTT. Its translation is CASSVLGGGTGNTIYF.

The chain joins TRBV5-6 to TRBJ2-1; D not certain. The V end was cut by 2 bases, the J end by 0 bases, with 12 bases between. Germline values: CDR1 SGHDT, CDR2 YYEEEE. The CDR3 is 16 amino acids. Here the CDR3 DNA reads TGTGCCAGCAGCTTAGAGATCGCGGCCTCCTACAATGAGCAGTTCTTC. Translation gives CASSLEIAASYNEQFF. The entire variable domain, with the rest obtained from reference TRBV5-6 and TRBJ2-1, is as follows: DAGVTQSPTHLIKTRGQQVTLRCSPKSGHDTVSWYQQALGQGPQFIFQYYEEEERQRGNFPDRFSGHQFPNYSSELNVNALLLGDSALYLCASSLEIAASYNEQFFGPGTRLTVL.

This chain joins TRBV24-1 and TRBJ1-1, with a possible D match to TRBD1 (5 bases). Looked up from germline, CDR1 is KGHDR and CDR2 is SFDVKD. The CDR3 sequence is 14 residues long. Trimming pared 4 bases from V and 3 bases from J, leaving 11 bases between. The CDR3: CATSEQGGDTEAFF. The DNA of the CDR3 is TGTGCCACCAGTGAGCAGGGTGGGGACACTGAAGCTTTCTTT.

V gene TRBV7-6 combines with J gene TRBJ1-1; the match to TRBD1 covers 9 bases. Trimming removed 6 bases from V and 5 bases from J; junction bases left unmatched: 7. This CDR3 region has 14 residues. Per germline, CDR1 SGHVS and CDR2 FNYEAQ. The CDR3 here is CASSYTGGGTEAFF. CDR3 in DNA: TGTGCCAGCAGTTATACAGGGGGCGGGACTGAAGCTTTCTTT.

The chain is built from TRBV12-3 or TRBV12-4 and TRBJ1-5; 7 bases are shared with TRBD1. The J segment lost 7 bases and the V segment lost 5 bases, leaving 11 bases of the junction unmatched. The CDR3 spans 15 residues. The CDR3 region is CASSHLQGMLQPQHF. CDR3 DNA: TGTGCCAGCAGTCATTTACAGGGGATGCTACAGCCCCAGCATTTT.

This rearrangement joins TRBV7-8 to TRBJ1-1, with D hard to call. V lost 5 bases and J lost 5, with 18 bases in between. This CDR3 contains 15 residues. Germline CDR1 reads SGHVS; CDR2 reads FQNEAQ. CDR3 in amino acids: CASSPHRGPWTEAFF. As DNA, the CDR3 is TGTGCCAGCAGCCCCCATCGAGGCCCTTGGACTGAAGCTTTCTTT.

The rearrangement uses TRBV7-9 and TRBJ2-7; 8 bases align to TRBD1. J gave up 3 bases and V 3 bases, and 10 bases lay outside the gene matches. The CDR3 loop spans 16 amino acids. CDR1 and CDR2 (germline): SEHNR, FQNEAQ (reference sequence). The CDR3 DNA sequence: TGTGCCAGCAGCTTTAGCGGACAGGGATCGGGCTACGAGCAGTACTTC. This sequence encodes CASSFSGQGSGYEQYF.

This rearrangement joins TRBV20-1 to TRBJ2-7, with TRBD2 as a possible D gene (6 bases). The length of the CDR3 is 12 residues. Germline assignment: CDR1 DFQATT and CDR2 SNEGSKA (reference sequence). The CDR3 DNA reads TGCAGGCTAGTGGGCGGGACTGGCGAGCAGTACTTC. Protein: CRLVGGTGEQYF.

The chain joins TRBV2 to TRBJ2-7, with unresolved D. Trimming removed 7 bases at V and 3 bases at J, with 13 bases between. The CDR3 totals 13 residues. In germline, CDR1 is SNHLY, CDR2 FYNNEI. CDR3 in DNA: TGTGCCAGCATCATCAAAGTTAACTACGAGCAGTACTTC. This translates into CASIIKVNYEQYF.

The chain carries TRBV30 and TRBJ2-7; D unresolved. Germline lookup yields CDR1 GTSNPN and CDR2 SVGIG (reference sequence). This CDR3 has 13 residues. V was shortened by 0 bases and J by 2 bases, with 8 bases between the two germline ends. The CDR3 DNA reads TGTGCCTGGAGTGTATCCTCGGCCTACGAGCAGTACTTC. This gives the protein CAWSVSSAYEQYF.